This T cell receptor (beta chain) was captured by sequencing in a study of identical twins. Notes on the study in general: Cord blood's abundant beta clonotypes had fewer insertions, unlike memory repertoires. The study found that models underestimated out-of-frame TCR alpha sharing in monozygotic twins. Twin pairs' shared out-of-frame alpha sequences were enriched in low generation probability.

Unique molecular identifiers were present on the cDNA, which also gained a universal primer site by template switching. MiXCR was run by TCRdb on the 5' RACE reads, yielding one entry per CDR3 protein. The sample yields some 1,600,000 distinct CDR3 sequences, around a third seen once. CDR3 length: 15 residues. The germline gives CDR1 SGHRS, CDR2 YFSETQ. A note on this clonotype: Its target is unknown. One junction end does not reproduce the germline sequence, and a read error may be involved.

V usage is TRBV5-1 and J usage is TRBJ2-1; 9 bases map to TRBD2. The TCR comes from a newborn girl in good health. The sample taken for sequencing was cord blood. The CDR3 bases are TGCGCCAGCAGTTCACTAGCGGGTTACTACGATGAGCAGTTCTTC. It is translated as CASSSLAGYYDEQFF. Supplemented by reference TRBV5-1 and TRBJ2-1, the full variable domain reads KAGVTQTPRYLIKTRGQQVTLSCSPISGHRSVSWYQQTPGQGLQFLFEYFSETQRNKGNFPGRFSGRQFSNSRSEMNVSTLELGDSALYLCASSSLAGYYDEQFFGPGTRLTVL.